The clone carrying this T cell receptor (beta chain) has only one observation. How the authors handled the data: Researchers report that nucleated cell counts were estimated from reference gene primer amplification. Assay: immunoSEQ multiplex PCR; the TCRdb copy retains only in-frame clones and omits some. That table gives V, J and clone size, and the DNA gave D and trimming. Here the sample spans over 120,000 clones, about 87% being singletons. The data derive from a study of blood T cell repertoires in COVID-19. Study overall: The samples span acute and convalescent COVID-19 from the United States, Italy and Spain. From T cells, B-cell-depleted T cells, or PBMCs came the material, which was cDNA or gDNA.

Deletions cut 1 base from V and 2 bases from J, with 12 bases between. Germline loops: CDR1 SGHDN, CDR2 FVKESK. CDR3 length equals 17 residues. This sequence joins TRBV14 and TRBJ2-6; no clear D. This TCR was recovered from a woman aged 45 to 65 with acute or convalescent COVID-19. Sequenced material: peripheral blood. The CDR3 is CASSQAIKSPGANVLTF. CDR3 sequence (DNA): TGTGCCAGCAGCCAAGCGATAAAGAGTCCTGGGGCCAACGTCCTGACTTTC.